What follows are 6 T cell receptor beta chains derived from one specimen sequenced in a study of human T cells and chemical hapten exposure listed by TCRdb under 2021. Library creation used RACE. Instrument on record: NextSeq 500. TCRdb reran the public reads through fastp at Q25 and MiXCR, keeping productive beta chains. Rows with a matching CDR3 protein are joined into one entry that keeps the most common DNA and genes. This sample comprises 60,000 to 80,000 distinct CDR3 sequences, approximately 6.7% of them detected only once. 1.6% of the sample lies in the top ten. The sample's time point label, decoded: pre-sensitization, week 0. Explained via the paper, the treatment or condition label denotes: therapeutic diphenylcyclopropenone sensitization with weekly scalp DPC. This sample comprised whole blood, obtained in connection with sensitization to the hapten diphenylcyclopropenone (DPC). These receptors all stem from a woman in her 30s with alopecia areata. Some clones in this sample may be carry-over from other donors' samples.

Ten or more counts support this clonotype. The chain uses TRBV29-1 and TRBJ2-1; D possibly matches TRBD1 or TRBD2 (6 bases each). Per the germline V gene, CDR1 is SQVTM and CDR2 is ANQGSEA. V lost 4 bases and J 2 bases, leaving 15 bases between the germline ends. This CDR3 is built from 15 residues. Here the CDR3 reads CSVGLGGITYNEQFF. The CDR3 bases are TGCAGCGTTGGGTTAGGGGGGATAACCTACAATGAGCAGTTCTTC.

Many counts were recorded for this clonotype. CDR3 DNA: TGTGCCAGCAGTCCCGACAGGGGGAACACTGAAGCTTTCTTT. Its translation: CASSPDRGNTEAFF. The chain carries TRBV3-1 and TRBJ1-1; TRBD1 matches 8 bases. CDR1 and CDR2 from the germline V gene are LGHDT and YNNKEL (reference sequence). The CDR3 has 14 residues. V shed 6 bases, J shed 1 base, and the junction held 4 bases outside the gene matches.

This clonotype was recorded at least ten times. The chain carries TRBV2 and TRBJ2-3; D might be TRBD1 or TRBD2, each matching 5 bases. The V end lost 4 bases, the J end lost 0 bases, and 14 bases lay between the germline ends. This CDR3 spans 16 amino acids. Looked up from germline, CDR1 is SNHLY and CDR2 is FYNNEI. CDR3 residues: CASSGGRQISTDTQYF. For the CDR3, the DNA is TGTGCCAGCAGTGGGGGACGCCAGATTAGCACAGATACGCAGTATTTT.

This clonotype was recorded many times. V usage is TRBV23-1 and J usage is TRBJ2-7, with TRBD2 as a possible D gene (6 bases). TRBV23-1 is an ORF for which the function is uncertain. This CDR3 is 13 amino acids long. Trimming took 2 bases from V and 2 from J, leaving 7 bases between them. For the CDR3, the DNA is TGCGCCAGCAGTCAAGGCGGGACCTACGAGCAGTACTTC. Its protein is CASSQGGTYEQYF.

Comments on this clonotype: A read error is possible here, since a much larger clone lies one base away. This rearrangement joins TRBV25-1 to TRBJ2-4; D is unresolved. Germline V CDR1 and CDR2: MGHDK, SYGVNS. The CDR3 runs 14 residues. The DNA for the CDR3 is TGTGACAGCAGTGAATCCGGACGACAAAACATTCAGTACTTC. The encoded protein is CDSSESGRQNIQYF.

This chain connects TRBV2 to TRBJ1-4, with 9 bases matching TRBD1. The germline CDR1 and CDR2 sequences are SNHLY and FYNNEI. CDR3 size: 15 residues. V trimming: 7 bases; J trimming: 7 bases; junction bases outside the gene matches: 10. CDR3: CASTRTGTGSEKLFF. DNA of the CDR3: TGTGCCAGCACCCGCACCGGGACAGGGAGTGAAAAACTGTTTTTT.